The subject of this entry is one TCR beta chain. This sample is part of a study of T-cell reconstitution after alpha-beta-depleted transplantation in children. Per the germline V gene, CDR1 is LNHDA and CDR2 is SQIVND (reference sequence). CDR3 length equals 14 residues. V was cut by 7 bases and J by 2 bases, with 15 bases left in between. Unique molecular identifiers were used to barcode this TCRbeta library. Each CDR3 protein is one row after TCRdb ran MiXCR on the PCR reads. The sample lists hundreds of thousands of distinct CDR3 sequences, about 14% seen once, with 4.3% in the top ten. The source is a human donor who donated a stem cell graft to a child with Fanconi anemia. This material consisted of PBMCs, taken from the stem cell graft. The chain is built from TRBV19 and TRBJ2-7, with D perhaps TRBD1 (5 bases). The CDR3 DNA sequence: TGTGCCAGTAAAATAGGGGCCGCAACCTACGAGCAGTACTTC. It translates to CASKIGAATYEQYF.